This record looks at one T cell receptor beta chain sequence and its context. The data were taken from a study of blood T cell repertoires in COVID-19. Study-level background: Samples of COVID-19 (acute and convalescent) were obtained from the United States, Italy and Spain. T cells, B-cell-depleted T cells, or PBMCs supplied cDNA or gDNA.

Germline lookup yields CDR1 MNHEY and CDR2 SMNVEV (reference sequence). Trimming left V 7 bases short and J 0 bases short, with 21 bases between. The CDR3 runs 17 residues. In the source study's methods: It was from reference gene primer amplification that nucleated cell counts were estimated. Measured with immunoSEQ multiplex PCR; TCRdb has only the in-frame clones, and not every one. D and trimming were read from the DNA, whereas the V and J calls and clone size are those reported in that table. The profile covers around 140,000 clones, with roughly 91% appearing a single time and over 2.5% taken by the ten largest.

Sample: peripheral blood. The receptor was derived from a man aged 60 to 69 with active or convalescent COVID-19. J is TRBJ1-2 and V is TRBV27, with a weak D call TRBD1 (5 bases). The CDR3 region is CASTKVKDSISNYGYTF. The CDR3 DNA follows: TGTGCCAGCACCAAAGTTAAAGACAGCATTTCTAACTATGGCTACACCTTC.